Following are 30 T cell receptor beta chains from one sample sequenced in a study of blood T cell repertoires in COVID-19. The method was immunoSEQ multiplex PCR; TCRdb's version includes in-frame clones alone and lacks a portion of them. The sample contains about 81,000 clones, about 91% of which appear only once. Sample: peripheral blood. Source of these receptors: a man in his 70s with active or convalescent COVID-19.

J is TRBJ2-7 and V is TRBV19, with TRBD1 identical over 12 bases. This CDR3 comprises 15 residues. The V gene end was trimmed by 3 bases and the J gene end by 2 bases; junction bases not matched to a gene: 2. The germline V gene encodes CDR1 LNHDA and CDR2 SQIVND (reference sequence). The CDR3 DNA reads as TGTGCCAGTAGTATCCGGGACAGGGGGCCCTACGAGCAGTACTTC. Translating it yields CASSIRDRGPYEQYF.

CDR3 sequence (DNA): TGTGCCAGCAGTTTCGGGACAGGGAGTGGCTACACCTTC. Translating gives CASSFGTGSGYTF. The genes are TRBV27 and TRBJ1-2, with 9 nucleotides matching TRBD1. CDR3 length equals 13 residues. Per germline, CDR1 MNHEY and CDR2 SMNVEV (reference sequence). The V gene end was trimmed by 3 bases and the J gene end by 7 bases; junction bases not matched to a gene: 3.

This clone was seen a few times. This chain connects TRBV9 to TRBJ1-1; possible D gene TRBD1, 6 bases. CDR1 and CDR2 from the germline V gene are SGDLS and YYNGEE. V was pared by 4 bases and J by 8 bases, with 18 bases between. This CDR3 contains 14 residues. The CDR3 loop is CASSHRGGGTEAFF. For the CDR3, the DNA is TGTGCCAGCAGCCACCGCGGGGGTGGGACAGAAGCTTTCTTT.

The chain is built from TRBV5-6 and TRBJ1-2, with D perhaps matching TRBD1 (5 bases). The CDR3 consists of 13 residues. Trimming stripped 6 bases from V and 8 bases from J, with 17 bases between. CDR1 is SGHDT, CDR2 YYEEEE, per germline. CDR3 protein: CASTQRQGRGYTF. The CDR3 nucleotides read TGTGCCAGCACCCAGCGTCAGGGAAGGGGCTACACCTTC.

For this clone: Compared with germline, one end of the junction differs, possibly owing to a read error. The V call is TRBV13, the J call TRBJ1-1; tentatively, D is TRBD1 (6 bases). This CDR3 region has 15 residues. CDR1 is PRHDT and CDR2 is FYEKMQ in the germline V gene (reference sequence). This CDR3 is CASSLGGTRNTEAFF. The CDR3 DNA is TGTGCCAGCAGCCTAGGGGGGACAAGAAACACTGAAGCTTTCTTT.

The rearrangement joins TRBV5-4 to TRBJ1-2; no clear D. Trimming pared 5 bases from V and 4 bases from J, leaving 12 bases between. Germline V lookup: CDR1 SGHNT, CDR2 YYREEE (reference sequence). The CDR3 covers 13 residues. The CDR3 DNA follows: TGTGCCAGCAGTACCGAACATCCCTATGGCTACACCTTC. Translated: CASSTEHPYGYTF. The full variable domain, rest sourced from reference TRBV5-4 and TRBJ1-2, is ETGVTQSPTHLIKTRGQQVTLRCSSQSGHNTVSWYQQALGQGPQFIFQYYREEENGRGNFPPRFSGLQFPNYSSELNVNALELDDSALYLCASSTEHPYGYTFGSGTRLTVV.

The sample holds one count of this clone. The chain uses TRBV29-1 and TRBJ1-1; weak D call: TRBD1 (6 bases). V was cut by 7 bases and J by 5 bases, with 17 bases left in between. The CDR3 sequence is 13 residues long. Germline-derived CDR1 and CDR2 are SQVTM and ANQGSEA. The CDR3 bases are TGCAGCGCTTCGGGCGGGGGGCGAACTGAAGCTTTCTTT. This sequence encodes CSASGGGRTEAFF.

The chain couples TRBV18 to TRBJ2-3; the match to TRBD1 covers 8 bases. The CDR3 consists of 14 residues. V lost 0 bases to trimming and J lost 9 bases; unmatched junction nucleotides: 5. Per the germline V gene, CDR1 is KGHSH and CDR2 is LQKENI. This CDR3 is CASSPPSTGGTQYF. The CDR3 DNA is TGTGCCAGCTCACCACCGAGTACAGGGGGGACGCAGTATTTT.

V gene TRBV5-4 combines with J gene TRBJ1-2; perhaps TRBD1 as D (6 bases). The CDR3 spans 13 residues. The V and J ends lost 0 bases and 6 bases respectively, with 9 bases between them. Germline V gene data show CDR1 as SGHNT and CDR2 as YYREEE (reference sequence). The DNA of the CDR3 is TGTGCCAGCAGCTTGGACAGGGCGAATGGCTACACCTTC. Translating it yields CASSLDRANGYTF.

This chain joins TRBV7-8 and TRBJ1-1; 8 bases are shared with TRBD1. The CDR3 has 17 amino acids. Germline-derived CDR1 and CDR2 are SGHVS and FQNEAQ. The ends lost 2 bases at V and 3 bases at J; junction bases unmatched: 11. The DNA of the CDR3 is TGTGCCAGCAGCTTACAGGGGGCTAGGCCCTCCCACACTGAAGCTTTCTTT. Translated, it gives CASSLQGARPSHTEAFF.

V and J are TRBV6-5 and TRBJ2-7; 7 bases are shared with TRBD1. This CDR3 region has 13 residues. Per the germline V gene, CDR1 is MNHEY and CDR2 is SVGAGI. Trimming cost V 6 bases and J 3 bases; bases outside gene matches: 5. The CDR3 spells CASSRQGIYEQYF. CDR3 DNA: TGTGCCAGCAGCCGACAGGGAATCTACGAGCAGTACTTC.

The chain is built from TRBV5-6 and TRBJ2-2, with 7 bases identical to TRBD1. CDR3 length equals 15 residues. Germline V gives CDR1 SGHDT, CDR2 YYEEEE. J was trimmed by 5 bases and V by 4 bases; bases with no gene match: 8. CDR3 nucleotide sequence: TGTGCCAGCAGCGAAGGACAGGCGAGGACCGGGGAGCTGTTTTTT. Protein product: CASSEGQARTGELFF.

V is TRBV5-1 and J is TRBJ2-6; the D is unclear. Germline CDR1 and CDR2: SGHRS and YFSETQ. Deletions cut 9 bases from V and 1 base from J, with 17 bases between. The CDR3 contains 16 residues. CDR3 in amino acids: CATTSRQPSGANVLTF. For the CDR3, the DNA is TGCGCCACCACCTCGCGCCAACCTTCTGGGGCCAACGTCCTGACTTTC.

A single count supports this clone. This rearrangement joins TRBV3-1 (or the pseudogene TRBV3-2) to TRBJ2-7; 8 positions match TRBD1. Losses at the gene ends were 1 base for V and 4 bases for J; bases not matched to a gene: 6. Germline CDR1 LGHDT, CDR2 YNNKEL (reference sequence). This CDR3 is built from 15 residues. CDR3 protein: CASSQAQGARYEQYF. The CDR3 DNA reads as TGTGCCAGCAGCCAAGCGCAGGGGGCGCGGTACGAGCAGTACTTC.

The chain joins TRBV5-1 to TRBJ2-1; a possible D gene is TRBD1 (6 bases). CDR1 SGHRS and CDR2 YFSETQ come from the germline V gene. Trimming stripped 0 bases from V and 8 bases from J, with 12 bases between. This CDR3 has 14 residues. The CDR3 nucleotides are TGCGCCAGCAGCTTGGTACAGGGAGAGGATGAGCAGTTCTTC. It specifies CASSLVQGEDEQFF.

The V and J genes are TRBV4-3 and TRBJ1-2; a possible D gene is TRBD1 (6 bases). The CDR3 covers 15 residues. Per the germline V gene, CDR1 is LGHNA and CDR2 is YSLEER. V gave up 7 bases and J gave up 8 bases, with 23 bases separating them. This chain's CDR3 is CASNTMDRVRSGYTF. The CDR3 nucleotides are TGCGCCAGCAATACGATGGACAGAGTTAGGTCCGGCTACACCTTC.

V gene TRBV4-1 combines with J gene TRBJ2-1; 7 bases match TRBD2. This CDR3 contains 16 residues. V lost 1 base and J lost 3; bases outside the gene matches: 6. Germline V gene lookup returns CDR1 MGHRA and CDR2 YSYEKL. CDR3 in amino acids: CASSQVRLAVYNEQFF. Written as DNA, the CDR3 is TGCGCCAGCAGCCAAGTGCGTCTAGCGGTCTACAATGAGCAGTTCTTC.

The chain uses TRBV9 and TRBJ2-5, with 10 bases fitting TRBD1. Germline CDR1 is SGDLS and CDR2 is YYNGEE. V trimming: 4 bases; J trimming: 1 base; junction bases outside the gene matches: 10. This CDR3 has 17 amino acids. CDR3 sequence: CASSPSRDRGGQETQYF. CDR3 in DNA: TGTGCCAGCAGCCCAAGCCGGGACAGGGGCGGCCAAGAGACCCAGTACTTC. The full variable domain, in which reference TRBV9 and TRBJ2-5 provide the parts outside the CDR3, is DSGVTQTPKHLITATGQRVTLRCSPRSGDLSVYWYQQSLDQGLQFLIQYYNGEERAKGNILERFSAQQFPDLHSELNLSSLELGDSALYFCASSPSRDRGGQETQYFGPGTRLLVL.

The rearrangement links TRBV5-4 to TRBJ2-7, with 11 bases matching TRBD2. The germline CDR1 and CDR2 sequences are SGHNT and YYREEE (reference sequence). CDR3 length equals 15 residues. J was trimmed by 4 bases and V by 4 bases; bases with no gene match: 7. The CDR3 sequence is CASSPGLADLYEQYF. The CDR3 nucleotides are TGTGCCAGCAGCCCGGGACTAGCGGATTTATACGAGCAGTACTTC.

CDR3 sequence (DNA): TGTGCCAGCCGAAGACAGGGTACCCCCTACGAGCAGTACTTC. It specifies CASRRQGTPYEQYF. The chain recombines TRBV28 with TRBJ2-7, with 7 nucleotides matching TRBD1. The CDR3 sequence is 14 residues long. The germline V gene has CDR1 MDHEN and CDR2 SYDVKM. Unmatched junction bases numbered 9, after V lost 8 bases and J lost 2 bases. Supplemented by reference TRBV28 and TRBJ2-7, the full variable domain reads DVKVTQSSRYLVKRTGEKVFLECVQDMDHENMFWYRQDPGLGLRLIYFSYDVKMKEKGDIPEGYSVSREKKERFSLILESASTNQTSMYLCASRRQGTPYEQYFGPGTRLTVT.

The chain recombines TRBV6-6 with TRBJ2-7; TRBD1 aligns across 7 bases. V shed 2 bases, J shed 6 bases, and the junction held 10 bases outside the gene matches. The CDR3 loop spans 15 amino acids. Germline CDR1 and CDR2: MNHNY and SVGAGI (reference sequence). CDR3 region: CASSYSVRGTSEQYF. The CDR3 DNA reads as TGTGCCAGCAGTTACAGTGTCAGGGGGACCTCCGAGCAGTACTTC.

The chain employs TRBV12-3 or TRBV12-4 and TRBJ2-7; no clear D. The CDR3 sequence is 12 residues long. The V end was cut by 6 bases, the J end by 3 bases, with 9 bases between. The CDR3 sequence is CASSPDNYEQYF. The CDR3 DNA sequence: TGTGCCAGCAGCCCTGACAACTACGAGCAGTACTTC.

This clone showed up just a few times. This specimen includes other DNA sequences encoding the same CDR3. The chain recombines TRBV9 with TRBJ2-1; no clear D gene. The CDR3 loop spans 13 amino acids. V was cut by 0 bases and J by 4 bases, with 5 bases left in between. Germline assignment: CDR1 SGDLS and CDR2 YYNGEE. The CDR3 region has the DNA TGTGCCAGCAGCGTAGCCGGGTACAATGAGCAGTTCTTC. Translating it yields CASSVAGYNEQFF. Variable domain in full (rest from reference TRBV9 and TRBJ2-1): DSGVTQTPKHLITATGQRVTLRCSPRSGDLSVYWYQQSLDQGLQFLIQYYNGEERAKGNILERFSAQQFPDLHSELNLSSLELGDSALYFCASSVAGYNEQFFGPGTRLTVL.

V and J are TRBV7-3 and TRBJ2-1; 10 bases agree with TRBD1. The CDR3 runs to 15 residues. Germline assignment: CDR1 SGHTA and CDR2 FQGTGA. V was clipped by 4 bases and J by 2 bases; unmatched bases: 2. In DNA, the CDR3 is TGTGCCAGCAGCTCGGACAGGGGGGCCTACAATGAGCAGTTCTTC. It encodes CASSSDRGAYNEQFF. Using reference TRBV7-3 and TRBJ2-1 for the parts outside the CDR3, the full variable domain is GAGVSQTPSNKVTEKGKYVELRCDPISGHTALYWYRQSLGQGPEFLIYFQGTGAADDSGLPNDRFFAVRPEGSVSTLKIQRTERGDSAVYLCASSSDRGAYNEQFFGPGTRLTVL.

J is TRBJ1-2 and V is TRBV2, with TRBD1 matching 7 bases. Germline trimming cut 6 bases from V and 0 bases from J; bases unmatched to any gene: 4. The CDR3 covers 14 residues. Per germline, CDR1 SNHLY and CDR2 FYNNEI. The CDR3 loop is CASRGDSPNYGYTF. CDR3 coding DNA: TGTGCCAGCAGAGGGGACAGTCCTAACTATGGCTACACCTTC.

J is TRBJ1-6 and V is TRBV27, with D perhaps TRBD1 (5 bases). With 6 bases removed from V and 7 bases from J, the gap between germline ends came to 7 bases. The germline V gene encodes CDR1 MNHEY and CDR2 SMNVEV (reference sequence). This CDR3 has 12 amino acids. CDR3 loop: CASSRQNSPLHF. CDR3 nucleotide sequence: TGTGCCAGCAGCCGACAGAATTCACCCCTCCACTTT.

The chain has TRBV12-5 and TRBJ2-3, with D perhaps matching TRBD2 (6 bases). The CDR3 loop spans 13 amino acids. Germline-derived CDR1 and CDR2 are LGHNT and FRNRAP. The V end lost 3 bases, the J end lost 7 bases, and 11 bases lay between the germline ends. CDR3 protein: CASGFGRGNTQYF. In DNA form, the CDR3 reads TGTGCTAGTGGTTTCGGCCGGGGGAATACGCAGTATTTT.

The chain has TRBV28 and TRBJ1-5, with 7 bases identical to TRBD1. J was trimmed by 0 bases and V by 7 bases; bases with no gene match: 9. Germline CDR1 is MDHEN and CDR2 is SYDVKM. The CDR3 runs to 16 residues. This CDR3 reads CASNSGGAFSNQPQHF. The CDR3 nucleotides read TGTGCCAGCAACTCAGGGGGAGCATTTAGCAATCAGCCCCAGCATTTT.

The gene calls are TRBV28 and TRBJ1-5, with 8 bases fitting TRBD1. The germline gives CDR1 MDHEN, CDR2 SYDVKM. The CDR3 is 15 residues long. V trimming: 3 bases; J trimming: 2 bases; junction bases outside the gene matches: 3. This CDR3 is CASSFQGQGNQPQHF. CDR3 in DNA: TGTGCCAGCAGTTTCCAGGGACAGGGCAATCAGCCCCAGCATTTT.

The J gene is TRBJ2-3, the V gene TRBV6-5; 11 bases are shared with TRBD2. The CDR3 loop spans 15 amino acids. Germline trimming cut 5 bases from V and 1 base from J; bases unmatched to any gene: 2. Germline-derived CDR1 and CDR2 are MNHEY and SVGAGI. The CDR3 bases are TGTGCCAGCAGTACGGGACTAGCGGGCACAGATACGCAGTATTTT. Its translation is CASSTGLAGTDTQYF.